The rows below give T cell receptor beta chains drawn from one sample of a study of early T cells in non-severe SARS-CoV-2 infection. TCRdb fed the 5' RACE reads into MiXCR, producing one record per CDR3 protein. Counted here are tens of thousands of distinct CDR3 sequences, 13% occurring once; the ten biggest clones make up around 4.2%. Input material: whole blood. These TCRs come from an adult who was a healthcare worker with PCR-confirmed SARS-CoV-2 infection or an uninfected control (not recorded which). CDR3s leave out the opening cysteine and the closing phenylalanine or tryptophan. Fields, in order: V gene, CDR3 length, J gene, CDR3 protein.

>TRBV13|15|TRBJ1-5
ASSLGFKTDSNQPQH
>TRBV7-8|14|TRBJ2-7
ASSPGTPDSSYEQY
>TRBV20-1|12|TRBJ2-2
SAHPGTGSRELF
>TRBV6-2/TRBV6-3|9|TRBJ2-3
ASTHGGTQY
>TRBV12-3/TRBV12-4|13|TRBJ2-2
ASSLARVNTGELF
>TRBV4-3|13|TRBJ2-1
ASSQVDRVSNEQF
>TRBV29-1|9|TRBJ2-1
SVGTYNEQF
>TRBV20-1|11|TRBJ2-2
SAKGGAGGELF
>TRBV11-3|10|TRBJ2-1
ASSLGNGPQF
>TRBV4-2|12|TRBJ1-6
ASSQDGVNSPLH
>TRBV3-1|14|TRBJ2-5
ASSQFTAGDQETQY
>TRBV7-7|13|TRBJ1-3
ASSLSLGSGNTIY
>TRBV7-2|13|TRBJ2-1
ASSLEYTGYNEQF
>TRBV9|11|TRBJ2-7
ASSQGTAYEQY
>TRBV23-1|13|TRBJ1-5
ASSQSNSSNQPQH
>TRBV7-2|14|TRBJ2-5
ASSRRGRAPQETQY
>TRBV9|14|TRBJ2-1
ASSPWYSGGWNEQF
>TRBV7-2|11|TRBJ2-1
ASSPSALNEQF
>TRBV9|11|TRBJ2-1
ASSTSDYNEQF
>TRBV11-2|13|TRBJ1-3
ASTSIGFGGNTIY
>TRBV5-8|12|TRBJ2-5
ASSSGQGGETQY
>TRBV4-1|15|TRBJ2-2
ASSQDFNPPNTGELF
>TRBV11-2|13|TRBJ2-1
ASSTSRLRYNEQF
>TRBV27|10|TRBJ1-6
ASSTGWSPLH
>TRBV29-1|10|TRBJ2-7
SVEVGGVGQY
>TRBV7-9|10|TRBJ2-1
ASSFVANEQF
>TRBV29-1|13|TRBJ2-3
SVERASGGTDTQY
>TRBV7-6|10|TRBJ2-5
ASSHPLEAQY
>TRBV7-9|12|TRBJ1-4
ASSLRQGSEKLF
>TRBV5-1|14|TRBJ2-1
ASGRPDRGPHNEQF
>TRBV29-1|11|TRBJ1-1
SVAGTVNTEAF
>TRBV11-3|15|TRBJ2-6
ASSSGTGKSGANVLT
>TRBV7-9|12|TRBJ1-4
ASSLRTGDEKLF
>TRBV5-4|14|TRBJ2-1
ASSTGTGVAYNEQF
>TRBV2|13|TRBJ2-3
ASRRQGGSTDTQY
>TRBV18|13|TRBJ2-3
ASSPPAGHTDTQY
>TRBV6-5|11|TRBJ2-4
ASSDRGGNIQY
>TRBV29-1|11|TRBJ1-2
SVGPQGTYGYT
>TRBV20-1|11|TRBJ1-1
SARGTGNTEAF
>TRBV12-3/TRBV12-4|12|TRBJ1-1
ASSLWGRNTEAF
>TRBV15|14|TRBJ2-2
ATSRGGQRNTGELF
>TRBV7-9|12|TRBJ2-2
ASSLGQHTGELF
>TRBV7-8|12|TRBJ1-6
ASSTRYQNSPLH
>TRBV6-2/TRBV6-3|10|TRBJ1-2
ASADYRFGYT
>TRBV6-6|13|TRBJ1-1
ASIVYRGLGTEAF
>TRBV4-2|13|TRBJ1-5
ASSQVDRENQPQH
>TRBV4-2|10|TRBJ2-3
ASSQVRNTQY
>TRBV7-9|13|TRBJ1-1
ASSPRTGANTEAF
>TRBV20-1|9|TRBJ1-1
SASQHTEAF
>TRBV10-3|12|TRBJ2-5
AISEGDRQETQY
>TRBV7-9|13|TRBJ2-7
ASSTGQAGSYEQY
>TRBV5-5|13|TRBJ2-3
ASSPPGGRTDTQY
>TRBV12-3/TRBV12-4|13|TRBJ1-1
ASSPRDRGNTEAF
>TRBV5-1|12|TRBJ2-7
ASTRPGQTYEQY
>TRBV10-2|11|TRBJ2-7
ASSDRVPYEQY